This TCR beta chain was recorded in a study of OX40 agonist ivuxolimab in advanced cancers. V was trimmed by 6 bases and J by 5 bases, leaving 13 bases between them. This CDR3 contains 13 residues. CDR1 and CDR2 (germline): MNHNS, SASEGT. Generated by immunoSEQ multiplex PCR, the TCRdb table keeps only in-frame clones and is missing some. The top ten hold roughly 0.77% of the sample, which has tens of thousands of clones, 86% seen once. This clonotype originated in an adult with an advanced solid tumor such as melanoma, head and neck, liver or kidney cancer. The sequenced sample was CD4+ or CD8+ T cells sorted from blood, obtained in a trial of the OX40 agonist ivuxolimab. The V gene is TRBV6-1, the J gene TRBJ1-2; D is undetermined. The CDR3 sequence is CASSPRERYGYTF. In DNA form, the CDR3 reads TGTGCCAGCAGCCCTCGGGAGCGGTATGGCTACACCTTC.